Detailed here is one T cell receptor (beta chain). Its matching antigen is unknown. This specimen belongs to a study of cytomegalovirus exposure and HLA in healthy donors. Study-wide points: TCR beta sequences reportedly predicted most subjects' HLA-A and HLA-B alleles accurately. Specificity of three CMV-associated chains for CMV antigens was verified in vitro.

The PCR made use of 60 Vbeta and 13 Jbeta primers. Per the study methods: Per a later analysis, the number of unique TCR beta chains was roughly 87 million, of which roughly 9.9 million were shared. This table comes from immunoSEQ multiplex PCR, and its TCRdb copy is limited to in-frame clones, with some not included. The V and J calls and clone size were taken over from that table, and D and trimming were inferred from the DNA. In the table there are approximately 160,000 clones, around 68% of which are singletons. CDR3 length: 14 amino acids. Unmatched junction bases numbered 3, after V lost 5 bases and J lost 4 bases. The germline V gene encodes CDR1 LGHNA and CDR2 YNFKEQ.

The TCR sequence derives from a man aged 50-60 years in good health and CMV-seronegative. The sequencing sample was made of PBMCs. The chain recombines TRBV4-2 with TRBJ2-3, with 10 bases identical to TRBD1. Written as DNA, the CDR3 is TGTGCCAGCAGCGTGGGACAGGGGCCAGATACGCAGTATTTT. This gives the protein CASSVGQGPDTQYF.